This T cell receptor beta chain was recorded in a study of blood T cell repertoires in COVID-19. Participant age was roughly 18 to 95 years, and participants resided in approximately 24 US areas. A COVID-19 case had been met by exposed participants during the 2 weeks before study entry. Under the authors' procedure: Reference gene primer amplification yielded estimated nucleated cell counts. Assay used: immunoSEQ multiplex PCR; TCRdb lists only in-frame clones, some missing. That table supplies the V and J calls and clone size; D and trimming were determined from the DNA. Here the sample spans roughly 200,000 clones, approximately 86% being singletons. The CDR3 covers 15 residues. Germline trimming cut 5 bases from V and 0 bases from J; bases unmatched to any gene: 4. From germline, CDR1 is ENHRY and CDR2 SYGVKD.

This TCR derives from a young woman who had been exposed to COVID-19. This chain uses TRBV10-3 with TRBJ2-3; 8 bases are shared with TRBD1. Sequenced input: PBMCs or T cells enriched from blood (not recorded which). DNA for the CDR3: TGTGCCATCAGTAGCAGGGGGCGCAGCACAGATACGCAGTATTTT. It is translated as CAISSRGRSTDTQYF.